This TCR beta chain comes out of a study of blood T cell repertoires in COVID-19. Study information: Collection of acute and convalescent COVID-19 samples took place in the United States, Italy and Spain. In each case, the material was cDNA or gDNA derived from T cells, B-cell-depleted T cells, or PBMCs.

Germline lookup yields CDR1 MNHEY and CDR2 SVGAGI. This CDR3 contains 11 residues. V was trimmed by 5 bases and J by 8 bases, leaving 9 bases between them. Methods used by the authors: The authors estimated nucleated cell counts from reference gene primer amplification. Some clones are missing from TCRdb's copy, which holds only in-frame ones; the method was immunoSEQ multiplex PCR. V and J calls and clone size are given by that table; D and trimming were obtained from the DNA. The repertoire holds around 100,000 clones, with more than 60% as singletons. This sequence originates from a man between 65 and 85 years old with active or convalescent COVID-19. The chain links TRBV6-5 to TRBJ1-1, with D maybe TRBD1 (6 bases). The sample was peripheral blood. CDR3 protein: CASSNTGEAFF. In DNA form, the CDR3 reads TGTGCCAGCAGTAACACAGGGGAAGCTTTCTTT.